A single sample gave rise to the 8 T cell receptor beta chains below, sequenced in a study of early T cells in non-severe SARS-CoV-2 infection. A single record per CDR3 protein comes from TCRdb applying MiXCR to the 5' RACE reads. The sample lists approximately 58,000 distinct CDR3 sequences, 5.5% to 7.5% occurring once. Sequencing was performed on whole blood. These receptor sequences come from an adult who was a healthcare worker with PCR-confirmed SARS-CoV-2 infection or an uninfected control (not recorded which).

The chain employs TRBV5-1 and TRBJ2-3; no reliable D call. The V gene's germline CDR1 is SGHRS and CDR2 YFSETQ. V lost 0 bases and J lost 9, with 11 bases in between. This CDR3 has 13 residues. The CDR3 here is CASSLVGPGTQYF. CDR3 bases: TGCGCCAGCAGCTTGGTCGGCCCCGGGACGCAGTATTTT.

At least ten counts were recorded for this clonotype. The chain is built from TRBV6-6 and TRBJ2-7; D is unclear. This CDR3 spans 14 amino acids. Germline V lookup: CDR1 MNHNY, CDR2 SVGAGI (reference sequence). V was trimmed by 6 bases and J by 1 base, leaving 13 bases between them. The CDR3 DNA sequence: TGTGCCAGCAGCCCCCTTAAAGGGTCCTACGAGCAGTACTTC. It encodes CASSPLKGSYEQYF.

This clonotype was picked up many times. V is TRBV28 and J is TRBJ2-1, with D uncertain. CDR3 length equals 12 residues. CDR1 is MDHEN, CDR2 SYDVKM, per germline. V was cut by 5 bases and J by 7 bases, with 9 bases left in between. For the CDR3, the DNA is TGTGCCAGCAGTATCTTGTTGAATGAGCAGTTCTTC. This translates into CASSILLNEQFF.

This clonotype showed up just a few times. This chain uses TRBV14 with TRBJ2-1; D not certain. Germline-derived CDR1 and CDR2 are SGHDN and FVKESK. The V end lost 4 bases, the J end lost 8 bases, and 12 bases lay between the germline ends. The CDR3 is 13 residues long. The CDR3 sequence is CASSRASWDEQFF. CDR3 in DNA: TGTGCCAGCAGCCGAGCATCTTGGGATGAGCAGTTCTTC.

This clonotype occurred a few times. DNA of the CDR3: TGCAGTGCAATACGATCCAGGGTGAGGGGTAAATCCTACAATGAGCAGTTCTTC. This translates into CSAIRSRVRGKSYNEQFF. The genes are TRBV20-1 and TRBJ2-1, with D perhaps given as TRBD1 or TRBD2 (5 bases each). V was trimmed by 6 bases and J by 1 base, leaving 25 bases between them. The CDR3 contains 18 residues. Per germline, CDR1 DFQATT and CDR2 SNEGSKA (reference sequence).

Many counts were recorded for this clonotype. The chain is built from TRBV27 and TRBJ2-1, with TRBD2 matching over 9 bases. Germline lookup yields CDR1 MNHEY and CDR2 SMNVEV (reference sequence). With V trimmed by 7 bases and J by 2 bases, 6 bases remained unmatched. There are 15 residues in the CDR3. CDR3 nucleotide sequence: TGTGCCAGCAAAAAAGCGGGGGGTCCCTACAATGAGCAGTTCTTC. As protein: CASKKAGGPYNEQFF.

As for this clonotype: The junction differs from germline at one of its ends, possibly a read error. The chain carries TRBV7-9 and TRBJ2-3; no definite D call. The germline gives CDR1 SEHNR, CDR2 FQNEAQ (reference sequence). This CDR3 is 16 amino acids long. CDR3 residues: CGSSPPDTKRTDTQYF. The CDR3 bases are TGTGGCAGCAGCCCTCCAGACACGAAGAGGACAGATACGCAGTATTTT. Drawing the rest from reference TRBV7-9 and TRBJ2-3, the complete variable domain is DTGVSQNPRHKITKRGQNVTFRCDPISEHNRLYWYRQTLGQGPEFLTYFQNEAQLEKSRLLSDRFSAERPKGSFSTLEIQRTEQGDSAMYLCGSSPPDTKRTDTQYFGPGTRLTVL.

This clonotype was picked up a small number of times. The chain employs TRBV5-4 and TRBJ2-7; 12 bases fit TRBD2. Germline V CDR1 and CDR2: SGHNT, YYREEE (reference sequence). The V segment lost 1 base and the J segment 3 bases; nucleotides outside the gene matches: 5. This CDR3 has 16 residues. CDR3 DNA sequence: TGTGCCAGCAGCTTGAGCACTAGCGGGGGGAACTACGAGCAGTACTTC. Its translation: CASSLSTSGGNYEQYF.